Below, 15 T cell receptor beta chains from the same sample are listed, as sequenced in a study of blood T cell repertoires in COVID-19. Method: immunoSEQ multiplex PCR; TCRdb's copy keeps in-frame clones and lacks some. Seen here are over 25,000 clones, 84% observed once, and the top ten hold about 9.2%. Sequencing was carried out using peripheral blood. The receptors were sampled from an older man with active COVID-19.

This clone was detected only a few times. This sequence joins TRBV9 and TRBJ1-1; 8 nucleotides align to TRBD1. This CDR3 spans 15 amino acids. CDR1 and CDR2 from the germline V gene are SGDLS and YYNGEE. Trimming cost V 5 bases and J 4 bases; bases outside gene matches: 10. CDR3 sequence: CASRPGQGSSTEAFF. For the CDR3, the DNA is TGTGCCAGCAGACCAGGACAGGGTTCGAGCACTGAAGCTTTCTTT.

DNA for the CDR3: TGTGCCAGCACTCGAGGAATCGAGGGCTACACCTTC. This gives the protein CASTRGIEGYTF. The chain couples TRBV12-3 or TRBV12-4 to TRBJ1-2; D unresolved. The CDR3 covers 12 residues. The V and J ends lost 7 bases and 8 bases respectively, with 14 bases between them.

V gene TRBV30 combines with J gene TRBJ1-1; no reliable D call. This CDR3 is built from 14 residues. Per germline, CDR1 GTSNPN and CDR2 SVGIG (reference sequence). The V end lost 0 bases, the J end lost 6 bases, and 14 bases lay between the germline ends. The CDR3 loop is CAWSVGGLGAEAFF. The CDR3 region has the DNA TGTGCCTGGAGTGTGGGAGGGTTGGGAGCTGAAGCTTTCTTT. The entire variable domain, with the rest obtained from reference TRBV30 and TRBJ1-1, is as follows: SQTIHQWPATLVQPVGSPLSLECTVEGTSNPNLYWYRQAAGRGLQLLFYSVGIGQISSEVPQNLSASRPQDRQFILSSKKLLLSDSGFYLCAWSVGGLGAEAFFGQGTRLTVV.

The V and J genes are TRBV5-1 and TRBJ1-2; a weak D match, TRBD1 (5 bases). CDR3 length: 12 amino acids. Germline loops: CDR1 SGHRS, CDR2 YFSETQ. Between the trimmed V and J ends, which lost 4 bases and 7 bases, there was a span of 11 bases. The CDR3 loop is CASSGQGLGYTF. CDR3 nucleotide sequence: TGCGCCAGCAGCGGGCAGGGTCTTGGCTACACCTTC.

This rearrangement joins TRBV24-1 to TRBJ1-2; D uncertain. The V gene's germline CDR1 is KGHDR and CDR2 SFDVKD. CDR3 length: 13 amino acids. With 5 bases removed from V and 1 base from J, the gap between germline ends came to 7 bases. Here the CDR3 reads CATSAGVNYGYTF. DNA of the CDR3: TGTGCCACCAGTGCGGGAGTTAACTATGGCTACACCTTC.

This clone was observed a single time. The chain combines TRBV30 with TRBJ1-2, with 8 positions matching TRBD1. The germline CDR1 and CDR2 sequences are GTSNPN and SVGIG (reference sequence). The CDR3 runs 13 residues. V was clipped by 5 bases and J by 7 bases; unmatched bases: 9. CDR3 sequence reads: CAWGFQGAGGYTF. CDR3 DNA: TGTGCCTGGGGATTCCAGGGGGCTGGTGGCTACACCTTC.

The chain couples TRBV19 to TRBJ2-2; D not certain. The V end was cut by 4 bases, the J end by 0 bases, with 3 bases between. Germline CDR1 and CDR2: LNHDA and SQIVND (reference sequence). This CDR3 is built from 13 residues. The CDR3 is CASSTTNTGELFF. Here the CDR3 DNA reads TGTGCCAGTAGTACAACGAACACCGGGGAGCTGTTTTTT.

This chain connects TRBV2 to TRBJ2-7; the D gene is possibly TRBD1 (6 bases). With 6 bases removed from V and 5 bases from J, the gap between germline ends came to 17 bases. Germline loops: CDR1 SNHLY, CDR2 FYNNEI. The CDR3 consists of 14 residues. The CDR3 sequence is CASRQDRVSHEQYF. For the CDR3, the DNA is TGTGCCAGCAGGCAGGACAGAGTAAGCCACGAGCAGTACTTC.

This clone has a single count. This chain uses TRBV7-8 with TRBJ1-1; no firm D call. Germline lookup yields CDR1 SGHVS and CDR2 FQNEAQ. This CDR3 spans 13 amino acids. The ends were cut back, 7 bases at V and 5 bases at J, with 14 bases in the middle. In DNA form, the CDR3 reads TGTGCCAGCACCCGAAATGTACGGACTGAAGCTTTCTTT. Translated: CASTRNVRTEAFF.

The chain is built from TRBV21-1 and TRBJ2-2; TRBD2, the table's D call, lacks a check against the DNA. TRBV21-1 is described as a pseudogene. CDR3 length equals 16 residues. The DNA of the CDR3 is TGTGCCAGCAGCCCCCGGCGGGGGGGCCCCACCGGGGAGCTGTTTTTT. This translates into CASSPRRGGPTGELFF.

This clone was counted a few times. V usage is TRBV6-5 and J usage is TRBJ2-3; D unresolved. Germline CDR1 MNHEY, CDR2 SVGAGI. The V end was cut by 2 bases, the J end by 2 bases, with 11 bases between. CDR3 length: 15 amino acids. The CDR3 DNA reads TGTGCCAGCAGTTACGCCAGGCCCCTCACAGATACGCAGTATTTT. It encodes CASSYARPLTDTQYF.

The V and J genes are TRBV7-8 and TRBJ2-5, with D maybe TRBD2 (7 bases). The germline V gene encodes CDR1 SGHVS and CDR2 FQNEAQ. This CDR3 spans 15 amino acids. Trimming left V 5 bases short and J 5 bases short, with 18 bases between. The CDR3 DNA sequence: TGTGCCAGCAGCCCCGGTCGAGGGGGAGGGGAGACCCAGTACTTC. As protein: CASSPGRGGGETQYF.

The chain links TRBV6-5 to TRBJ2-7; 10 nucleotides line up with TRBD1. The V gene's germline CDR1 is MNHEY and CDR2 SVGAGI. CDR3 size: 16 residues. V shed 4 bases and J 5 bases; nucleotides not matched to a gene: 11. CDR3 coding DNA: TGTGCCAGCAGTTTCCCAACGGGACAGGGGCACCACGAGCAGTACTTC. It codes for CASSFPTGQGHHEQYF.

This chain uses TRBV10-1 with TRBJ1-2; possibly TRBD1 for D (6 bases). The V end was cut by 3 bases, the J end by 5 bases, with 13 bases between. CDR1 is WNHNN, CDR2 SYGVQD, per germline (reference sequence). The CDR3 covers 14 residues. CDR3 region: CASSDRGASYGYTF. The CDR3 DNA sequence: TGCGCCAGCAGTGACCGGGGGGCGTCATATGGCTACACCTTC.

This rearrangement joins TRBV5-5 to TRBJ1-2; D might be TRBD1 (5 bases). Germline CDR1 SGHKS, CDR2 YYEKEE (reference sequence). CDR3 size: 15 residues. V lost 1 base and J 5 bases, leaving 15 bases between the germline ends. The CDR3 DNA reads as TGTGCCAGCAGCTTGTCAGCGGGGGAGTATTATGGCTACACCTTC. Amino acid sequence: CASSLSAGEYYGYTF.